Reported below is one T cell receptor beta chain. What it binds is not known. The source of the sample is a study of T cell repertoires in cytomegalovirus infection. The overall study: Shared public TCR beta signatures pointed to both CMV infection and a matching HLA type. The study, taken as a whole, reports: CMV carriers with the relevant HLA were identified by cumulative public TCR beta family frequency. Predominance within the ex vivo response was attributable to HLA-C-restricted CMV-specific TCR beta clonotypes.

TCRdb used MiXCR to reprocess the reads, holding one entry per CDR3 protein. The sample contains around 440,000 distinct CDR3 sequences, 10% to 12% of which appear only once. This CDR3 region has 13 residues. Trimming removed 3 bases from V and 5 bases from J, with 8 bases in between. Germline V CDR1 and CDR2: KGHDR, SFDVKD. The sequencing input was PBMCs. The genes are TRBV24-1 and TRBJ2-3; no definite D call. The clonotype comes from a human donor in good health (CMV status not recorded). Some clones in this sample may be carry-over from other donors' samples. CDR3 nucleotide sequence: TGTGCCACCAGTGATCCAGAAAGAGATACGCAGTATTTT. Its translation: CATSDPERDTQYF.